Listed here are 12 T cell receptor beta chains from one sample, sequenced in a study of CD8 T cells in Susac syndrome. After extraction with the RNeasy kit, about 0.5 to 1 ug of the RNA was reverse transcribed using random hexamers. In TCRdb, the immunoSEQ multiplex PCR reads were re-called with MiXCR into one record per CDR3 protein. The sample shows under 200,000 distinct CDR3 sequences, 90% to 95% of them seen only once. The sequenced material came from CD8+ T cells from PBMCs. Receptor source: a human donor with multiple sclerosis.

V and J are TRBV19 and TRBJ1-1, with D unresolved. Germline V gene lookup returns CDR1 LNHDA and CDR2 SQIVND (reference sequence). The CDR3 length is 15 residues. Deletions cut 5 bases from V and 1 base from J, with 14 bases between. The CDR3 loop reads CASSGSFAGNTEAFF. In DNA, the CDR3 is TGTGCCAGTAGTGGCTCATTCGCGGGGAACACTGAAGCTTTCTTT.

This clonotype appeared a single time. The V call is TRBV5-1, the J call TRBJ1-5; the D is unclear. This CDR3 comprises 15 residues. V lost 3 bases and J 6 bases, leaving 16 bases between the germline ends. Germline values: CDR1 SGHRS, CDR2 YFSETQ. As DNA, the CDR3 is TGCGCCAGCAGCTACGACGACGGGGAGGGTCAGCCCCAGCATTTT. Translated, it gives CASSYDDGEGQPQHF.

This chain joins TRBV11-1 and TRBJ2-2; tentative D call: TRBD1 (6 bases). The CDR3 totals 15 residues. Germline V gene data show CDR1 as SGHAT and CDR2 as FQDESV (reference sequence). Trimming stripped 6 bases from V and 2 bases from J, with 13 bases between. This CDR3 is CASRIRQANTGELFF. The CDR3 region has the DNA TGTGCCAGCAGGATTAGACAGGCTAACACCGGGGAGCTGTTTTTT.

This chain uses TRBV9 with TRBJ2-1; 14 positions match TRBD2. With 3 bases clipped from V and 10 bases from J, the junction kept 9 bases outside the gene matches. CDR3 length equals 16 residues. CDR1 is SGDLS and CDR2 is YYNGEE in the germline V gene. As DNA, the CDR3 is TGTGCCAGCAGCGCTTGGGGACTAGCGGGAGAGGGAGAGCAGTTCTTC. It specifies CASSAWGLAGEGEQFF.

In this sample, this clonotype turned up a few times. The chain uses TRBV28 and TRBJ2-1, with 8 bases fitting TRBD2. This CDR3 has 14 amino acids. Germline CDR1 reads MDHEN; CDR2 reads SYDVKM. V was pared by 2 bases and J by 6 bases, with 3 bases of the junction left unmatched. The CDR3 loop reads CASSLTGGLNEQFF. The CDR3 bases are TGTGCCAGCAGTTTAACGGGGGGGCTCAATGAGCAGTTCTTC.

As DNA, the CDR3 is TGTGCCACCAGGTTTTCAGATACGCAGTATTTT. This gives the protein CATRFSDTQYF. This sequence joins TRBV15 and TRBJ2-3; no clear D gene. Trimming took off 6 bases at V and 4 bases at J, with 5 bases between the two ends. Germline V gives CDR1 LNHNV, CDR2 YYDKDF (reference sequence). The CDR3 is 11 residues long.

The chain uses TRBV20-1 and TRBJ2-1, with TRBD1 as a possible D gene (5 bases). The CDR3 has 16 residues. V was pared by 2 bases and J by 1 base, with 15 bases between. Germline-derived CDR1 and CDR2 are DFQATT and SNEGSKA (reference sequence). The CDR3 reads CSARWAGSNSYNEQFF. The CDR3 DNA sequence: TGCAGTGCTAGATGGGCAGGGTCTAATTCCTACAATGAGCAGTTCTTC.

The chain uses TRBV7-9 and TRBJ2-1; perhaps TRBD2 as D (6 bases). The CDR3 sequence is 12 residues long. With 5 bases removed from V and 8 bases from J, the gap between germline ends came to 10 bases. Germline V lookup: CDR1 SEHNR, CDR2 FQNEAQ (reference sequence). The CDR3 coding sequence is TGTGCCAGCAGCGCGACTAGGTATGAGCAGTTCTTC. The encoded protein is CASSATRYEQFF.

The gene calls are TRBV13 and TRBJ2-2, with a tentative D call TRBD2 (6 bases). Trimming shortened V by 2 bases and J by 1 base, and 8 bases separated the two germline ends. Germline lookup yields CDR1 PRHDT and CDR2 FYEKMQ (reference sequence). CDR3 length: 15 amino acids. The CDR3: CASSLLRENTGELFF. The CDR3 nucleotides read TGTGCCAGCAGCTTATTGCGGGAGAACACCGGGGAGCTGTTTTTT.

This chain joins TRBV13 and TRBJ2-6; D not certain. CDR1 is PRHDT and CDR2 is FYEKMQ in the germline V gene (reference sequence). The V end was cut by 1 base, the J end by 2 bases, with 6 bases between. CDR3 length: 15 residues. The CDR3, as DNA: TGTGCCAGCAGCTTAGATGGGGCTGGGGCCAACGTCCTGACTTTC. Translated: CASSLDGAGANVLTF.

This chain uses TRBV5-1 with TRBJ2-5; 10 bases map to TRBD2. The CDR3 length is 16 residues. With 3 bases clipped from V and 1 base from J, the junction kept 6 bases outside the gene matches. The germline gives CDR1 SGHRS, CDR2 YFSETQ. DNA for the CDR3: TGCGCCAGCAGCTCACCGACTAGCGGGTTCCAAGAGACCCAGTACTTC. Translated: CASSSPTSGFQETQYF.

The gene calls are TRBV13 and TRBJ1-2, with 9 bases aligning to TRBD1. The germline gives CDR1 PRHDT, CDR2 FYEKMQ (reference sequence). Trimming removed 4 bases from V and 7 bases from J; junction bases left unmatched: 13. The CDR3 has 16 residues. CDR3: CASSSRDRAWESGYTF. CDR3 nucleotides: TGTGCCAGCAGCTCCCGGGACAGGGCGTGGGAGAGTGGCTACACCTTC.